This TCR beta chain was found in a study of cytomegalovirus exposure and HLA in healthy donors. Between the trimmed V and J ends, which lost 5 bases and 7 bases, there was a span of 15 bases. Looked up from germline, CDR1 is SGHAT and CDR2 is FQNNGV. The CDR3 loop spans 15 amino acids. The study ran its PCR with 60 Vbeta and 13 Jbeta primers. As originally analysed: An analysis that came later counted some 85 million unique TCR beta chains, approximately 10 million shared. Libraries were prepared by immunoSEQ multiplex PCR; TCRdb keeps only in-frame clonotypes and omits some of them. V and J calls and clone size come straight from that table; D and trimming were deduced from the DNA. Of about 140,000 clones listed, more than 75% are singletons.

The rearrangement links TRBV11-2 to TRBJ1-6; D gene unclear. The clonotype was recovered from a female donor in good health and CMV-seronegative. The sample consisted of PBMCs. The CDR3 DNA reads as TGTGCCAGCAGCCCGATTAGTTCCGGGAATTCACCCCTCCACTTT. Translating gives CASSPISSGNSPLHF. Full variable domain (outside the CDR3, taken from reference TRBV11-2 and TRBJ1-6): EAGVAQSPRYKIIEKRQSVAFWCNPISGHATLYWYQQILGQGPKLLIQFQNNGVVDDSQLPKDRFSAERLKGVDSTLKIQPAKLEDSAVYLCASSPISSGNSPLHFGNGTRLTVT.